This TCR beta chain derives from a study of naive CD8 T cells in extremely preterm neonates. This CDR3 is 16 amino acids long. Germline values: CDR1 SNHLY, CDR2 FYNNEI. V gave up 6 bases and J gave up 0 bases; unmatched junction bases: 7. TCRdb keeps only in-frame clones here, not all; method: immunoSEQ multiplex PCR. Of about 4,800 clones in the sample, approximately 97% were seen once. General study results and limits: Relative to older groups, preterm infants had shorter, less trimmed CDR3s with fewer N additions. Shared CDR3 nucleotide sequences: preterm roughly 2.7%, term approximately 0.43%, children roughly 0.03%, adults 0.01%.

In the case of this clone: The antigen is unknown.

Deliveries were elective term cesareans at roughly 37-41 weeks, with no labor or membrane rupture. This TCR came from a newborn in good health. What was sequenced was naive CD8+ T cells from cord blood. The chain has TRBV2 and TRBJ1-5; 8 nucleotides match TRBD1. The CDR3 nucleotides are TGTGCCAGCAGACCCGGGACAGGTTATAGCAATCAGCCCCAGCATTTT. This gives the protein CASRPGTGYSNQPQHF.